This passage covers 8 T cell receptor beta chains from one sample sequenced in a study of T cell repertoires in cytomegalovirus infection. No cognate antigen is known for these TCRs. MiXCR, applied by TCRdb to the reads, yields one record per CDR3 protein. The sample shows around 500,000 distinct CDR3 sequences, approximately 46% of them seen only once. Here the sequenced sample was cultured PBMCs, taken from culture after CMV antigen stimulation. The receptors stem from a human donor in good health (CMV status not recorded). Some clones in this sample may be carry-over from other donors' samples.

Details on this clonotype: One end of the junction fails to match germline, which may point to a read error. CDR3 amino acids: CASSLEHRGGEIF. The DNA of the CDR3 is TGTGCCAGCAGCTTAGAACACCGCGGGGGGGAGATCTTC. The chain carries TRBV7-2 and TRBJ2-1, with 9 bases aligning to TRBD2. CDR1 is SGHTA and CDR2 is FQGNSA in the germline V gene. This CDR3 comprises 13 residues.

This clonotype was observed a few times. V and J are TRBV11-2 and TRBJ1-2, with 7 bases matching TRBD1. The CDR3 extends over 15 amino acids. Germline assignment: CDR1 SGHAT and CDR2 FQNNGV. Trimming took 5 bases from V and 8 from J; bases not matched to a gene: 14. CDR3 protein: CASSHHRGQPQGYTF. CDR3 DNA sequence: TGTGCCAGCAGCCATCACAGGGGCCAACCTCAAGGCTACACCTTC.

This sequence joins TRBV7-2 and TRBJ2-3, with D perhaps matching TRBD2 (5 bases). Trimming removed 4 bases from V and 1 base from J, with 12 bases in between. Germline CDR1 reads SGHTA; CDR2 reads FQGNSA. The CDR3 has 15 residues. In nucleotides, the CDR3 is TGTGCCAGCAGCTCGCTTAGCGCGGGCACAGATACGCAGTATTTT. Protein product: CASSSLSAGTDTQYF. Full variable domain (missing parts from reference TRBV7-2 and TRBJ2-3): GAGVSQSPSNKVTEKGKDVELRCDPISGHTALYWYRQSLGQGLEFLIYFQGNSAPDKSGLPSDRFSAERTGGSVSTLTIQRTQQEDSAVYLCASSSLSAGTDTQYFGPGTRLTVL.

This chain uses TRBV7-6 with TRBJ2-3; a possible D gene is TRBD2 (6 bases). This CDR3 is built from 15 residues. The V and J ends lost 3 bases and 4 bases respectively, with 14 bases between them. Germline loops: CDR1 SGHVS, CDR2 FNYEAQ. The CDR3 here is CASSFAAGRPDTQYF. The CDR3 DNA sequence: TGTGCCAGCAGCTTTGCAGCGGGTCGCCCAGATACGCAGTATTTT.

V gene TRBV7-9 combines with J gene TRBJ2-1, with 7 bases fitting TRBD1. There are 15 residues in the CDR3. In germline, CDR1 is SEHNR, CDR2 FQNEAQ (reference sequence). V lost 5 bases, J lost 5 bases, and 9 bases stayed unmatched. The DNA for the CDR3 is TGTGCCAGCAGCCCCCCCGGGACAGAACACAATGAGCAGTTCTTC. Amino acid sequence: CASSPPGTEHNEQFF.

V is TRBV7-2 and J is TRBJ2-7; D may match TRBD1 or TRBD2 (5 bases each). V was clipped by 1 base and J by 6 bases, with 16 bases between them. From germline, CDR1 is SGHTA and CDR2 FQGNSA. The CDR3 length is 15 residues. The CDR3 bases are TGTGCCAGCAGCTTAGGGATGTCAGGGACGATCGAGCAGTACTTC. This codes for CASSLGMSGTIEQYF.

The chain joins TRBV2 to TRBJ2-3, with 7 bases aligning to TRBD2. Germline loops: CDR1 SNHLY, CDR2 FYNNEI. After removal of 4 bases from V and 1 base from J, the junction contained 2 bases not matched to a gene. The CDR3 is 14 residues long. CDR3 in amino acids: CASSGLAGTDTQYF. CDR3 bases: TGTGCCAGCAGTGGCCTAGCGGGCACAGATACGCAGTATTTT.

The CDR3 DNA reads TGTGCCAGCAGCTTAGACGGCAGGGTCGTCTATGGCTACACCTTC. Protein product: CASSLDGRVVYGYTF. The V and J genes are TRBV7-8 and TRBJ1-2; a weak D match, TRBD1 (5 bases). This CDR3 has 15 amino acids. Trimming pared 1 base from V and 4 bases from J, leaving 13 bases between. Per germline, CDR1 SGHVS and CDR2 FQNEAQ.